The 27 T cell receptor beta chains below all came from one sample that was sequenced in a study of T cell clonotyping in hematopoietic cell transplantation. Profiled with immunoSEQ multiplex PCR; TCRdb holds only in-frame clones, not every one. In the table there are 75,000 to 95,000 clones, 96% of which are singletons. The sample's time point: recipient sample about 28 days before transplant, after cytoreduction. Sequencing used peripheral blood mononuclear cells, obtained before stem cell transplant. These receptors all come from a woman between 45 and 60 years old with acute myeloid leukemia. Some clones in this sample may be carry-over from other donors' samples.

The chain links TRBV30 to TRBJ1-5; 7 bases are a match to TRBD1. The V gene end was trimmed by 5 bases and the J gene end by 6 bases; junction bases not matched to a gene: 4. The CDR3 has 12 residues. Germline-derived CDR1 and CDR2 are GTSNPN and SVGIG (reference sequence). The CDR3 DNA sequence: TGTGCCTGGGACAGGGTCGGTCAGCCCCAGCATTTT. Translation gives CAWDRVGQPQHF. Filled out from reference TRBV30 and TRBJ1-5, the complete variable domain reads SQTIHQWPATLVQPVGSPLSLECTVEGTSNPNLYWYRQAAGRGLQLLFYSVGIGQISSEVPQNLSASRPQDRQFILSSKKLLLSDSGFYLCAWDRVGQPQHFGDGTRLSIL.

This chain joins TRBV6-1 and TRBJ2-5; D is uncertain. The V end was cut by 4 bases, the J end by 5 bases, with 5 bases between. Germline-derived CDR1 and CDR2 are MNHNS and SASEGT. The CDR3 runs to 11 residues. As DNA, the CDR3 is TGTGCCAGCAGTGTGTGGGAGACCCAGTACTTC. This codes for CASSVWETQYF.

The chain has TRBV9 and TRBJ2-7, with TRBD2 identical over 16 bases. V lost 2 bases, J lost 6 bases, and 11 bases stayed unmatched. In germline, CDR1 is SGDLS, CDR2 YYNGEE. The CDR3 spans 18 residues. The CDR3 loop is CASSVETGLAGGQVEQYF. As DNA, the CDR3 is TGTGCCAGCAGCGTCGAGACGGGACTAGCGGGGGGGCAGGTCGAGCAGTACTTC.

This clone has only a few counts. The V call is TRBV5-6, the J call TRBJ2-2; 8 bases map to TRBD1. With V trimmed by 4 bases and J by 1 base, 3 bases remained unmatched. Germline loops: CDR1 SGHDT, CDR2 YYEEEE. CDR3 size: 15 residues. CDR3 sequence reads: CASSRQGLNTGELFF. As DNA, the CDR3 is TGTGCCAGCAGCAGACAGGGGCTGAACACCGGGGAGCTGTTTTTT.

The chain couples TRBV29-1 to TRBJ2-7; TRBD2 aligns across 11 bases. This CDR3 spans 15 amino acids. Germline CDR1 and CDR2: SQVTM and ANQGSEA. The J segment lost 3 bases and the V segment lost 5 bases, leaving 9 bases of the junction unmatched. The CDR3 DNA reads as TGCAGCGTTCGCCTACTAGCGGGGGCCTTCTACGAGCAGTACTTC. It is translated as CSVRLLAGAFYEQYF.

The CDR3 here is CASGITEAFF. CDR3 nucleotide sequence: TGTGCCAGCGGTATCACTGAAGCTTTCTTT. V usage is TRBV2 and J usage is TRBJ1-1; D not certain. This CDR3 has 10 residues. Deletions cut 8 bases from V and 4 bases from J, with 5 bases between. CDR1 SNHLY and CDR2 FYNNEI come from the germline V gene.

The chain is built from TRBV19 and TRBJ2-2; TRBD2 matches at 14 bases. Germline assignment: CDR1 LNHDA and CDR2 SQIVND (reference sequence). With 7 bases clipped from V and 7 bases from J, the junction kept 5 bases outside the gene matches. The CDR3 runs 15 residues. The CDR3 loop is CASIGLAGGHGELFF. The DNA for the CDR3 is TGTGCCAGTATCGGACTAGCGGGAGGCCACGGGGAGCTGTTTTTT.

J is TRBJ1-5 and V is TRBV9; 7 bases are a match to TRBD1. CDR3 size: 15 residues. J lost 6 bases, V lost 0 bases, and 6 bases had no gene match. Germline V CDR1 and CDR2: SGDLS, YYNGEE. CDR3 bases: TGTGCCAGCAGCGTAGGGACAGGCGGAGCTCAGCCCCAGCATTTT. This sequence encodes CASSVGTGGAQPQHF.

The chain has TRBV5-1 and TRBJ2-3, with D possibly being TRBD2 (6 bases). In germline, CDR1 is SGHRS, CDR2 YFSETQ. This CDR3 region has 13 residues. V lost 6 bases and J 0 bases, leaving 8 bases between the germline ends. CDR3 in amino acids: CASTSASTDTQYF. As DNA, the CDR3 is TGCGCCAGCACTAGCGCTAGCACAGATACGCAGTATTTT.

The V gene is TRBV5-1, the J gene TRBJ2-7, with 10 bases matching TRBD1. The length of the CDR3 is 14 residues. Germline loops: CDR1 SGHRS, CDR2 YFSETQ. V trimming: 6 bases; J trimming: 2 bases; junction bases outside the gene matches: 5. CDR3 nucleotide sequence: TGCGCCAGCAAGCCCGGGACAGGGGCCTACGAGCAGTACTTC. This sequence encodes CASKPGTGAYEQYF.

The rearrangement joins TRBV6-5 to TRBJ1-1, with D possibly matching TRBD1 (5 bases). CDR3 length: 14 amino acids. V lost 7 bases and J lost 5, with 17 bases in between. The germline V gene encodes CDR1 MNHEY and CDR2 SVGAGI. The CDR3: CASTTTLGVTEAFF. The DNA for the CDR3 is TGTGCCAGCACTACGACTTTAGGGGTGACTGAAGCTTTCTTT.

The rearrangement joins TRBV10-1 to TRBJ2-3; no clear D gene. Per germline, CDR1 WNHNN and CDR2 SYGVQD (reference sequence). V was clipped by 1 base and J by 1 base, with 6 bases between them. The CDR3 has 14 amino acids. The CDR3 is CASSEWVGTDTQYF. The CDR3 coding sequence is TGCGCCAGCAGTGAGTGGGTCGGCACAGATACGCAGTATTTT.

CDR3 protein: CASSYRANTEAFF. The DNA for the CDR3 is TGTGCCAGCAGTTACAGGGCCAACACTGAAGCTTTCTTT. The genes are TRBV28 and TRBJ1-1, with a tentative D call TRBD1 (6 bases). CDR1 MDHEN and CDR2 SYDVKM come from the germline V gene. The CDR3 totals 13 residues. V was shortened by 4 bases and J by 2 bases, with 8 bases between the two germline ends.

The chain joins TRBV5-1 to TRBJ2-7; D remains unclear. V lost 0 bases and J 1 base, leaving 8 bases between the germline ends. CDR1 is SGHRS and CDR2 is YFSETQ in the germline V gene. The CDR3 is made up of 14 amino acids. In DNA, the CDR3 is TGCGCCAGCAGCTTGGACAGCCGATCCTACGAGCAGTACTTC. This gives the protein CASSLDSRSYEQYF.

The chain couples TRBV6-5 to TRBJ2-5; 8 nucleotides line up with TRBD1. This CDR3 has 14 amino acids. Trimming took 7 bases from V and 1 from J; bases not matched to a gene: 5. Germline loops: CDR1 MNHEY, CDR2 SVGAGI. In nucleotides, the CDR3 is TGTGCCAGCAACAAACAGGGGGGCCAAGAGACCCAGTACTTC. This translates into CASNKQGGQETQYF.

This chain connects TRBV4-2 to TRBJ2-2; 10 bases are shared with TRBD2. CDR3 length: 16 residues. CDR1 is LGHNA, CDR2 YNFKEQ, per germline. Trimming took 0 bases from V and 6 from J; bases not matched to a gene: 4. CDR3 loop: CASSQESSGSSGELFF. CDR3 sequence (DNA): TGTGCCAGCAGCCAAGAATCTAGCGGGAGTTCCGGGGAGCTGTTTTTT.

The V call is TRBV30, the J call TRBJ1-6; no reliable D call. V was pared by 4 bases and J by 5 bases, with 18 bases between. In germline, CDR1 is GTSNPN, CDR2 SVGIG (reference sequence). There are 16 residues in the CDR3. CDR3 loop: CAWNSGVPSNNSPLHF. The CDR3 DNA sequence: TGTGCCTGGAACAGTGGTGTTCCTTCTAATAATTCACCCCTCCACTTT.

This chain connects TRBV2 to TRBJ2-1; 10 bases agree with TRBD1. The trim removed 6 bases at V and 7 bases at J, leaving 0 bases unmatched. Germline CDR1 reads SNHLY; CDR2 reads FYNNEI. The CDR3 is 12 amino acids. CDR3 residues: CASRGQGNEQFF. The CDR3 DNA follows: TGTGCCAGCAGGGGACAGGGGAATGAGCAGTTCTTC. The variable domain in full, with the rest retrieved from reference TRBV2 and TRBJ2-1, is EPEVTQTPSHQVTQMGQEVILRCVPISNHLYFYWYRQILGQKVEFLVSFYNNEISEKSEIFDDQFSVERPDGSNFTLKIRSTKLEDSAMYFCASRGQGNEQFFGPGTRLTVL.

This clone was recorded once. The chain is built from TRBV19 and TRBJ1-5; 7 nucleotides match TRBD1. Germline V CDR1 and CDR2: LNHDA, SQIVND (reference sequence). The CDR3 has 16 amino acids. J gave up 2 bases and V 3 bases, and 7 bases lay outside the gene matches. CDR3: CASSMGRQGGNQPQHF. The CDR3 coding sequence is TGTGCCAGTAGTATGGGACGACAGGGCGGCAATCAGCCCCAGCATTTT.

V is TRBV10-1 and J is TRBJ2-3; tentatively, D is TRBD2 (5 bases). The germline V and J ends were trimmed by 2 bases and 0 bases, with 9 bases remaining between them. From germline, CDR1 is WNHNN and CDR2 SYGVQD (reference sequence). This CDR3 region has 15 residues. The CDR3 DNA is TGCGCCAGCAGTGAGCTTGGAGGAAGCACAGATACGCAGTATTTT. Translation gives CASSELGGSTDTQYF.

CDR3 DNA sequence: TGTGCCAGCAGCCTAGACAGGGTAAGGGCCTACGAGCAGTACTTC. The encoded protein is CASSLDRVRAYEQYF. The rearrangement links TRBV5-6 to TRBJ2-7; TRBD1 matches 7 bases. Trimming cost V 4 bases and J 2 bases; bases outside gene matches: 9. The CDR3 length is 15 residues. The germline CDR1 and CDR2 sequences are SGHDT and YYEEEE.

Here the CDR3 reads CASSEFSLYGYTF. The CDR3 nucleotides read TGTGCCAGCAGTGAATTTTCGCTCTATGGCTACACCTTC. The gene calls are TRBV6-1 and TRBJ1-2; D unclear. Germline lookup yields CDR1 MNHNS and CDR2 SASEGT. With 2 bases removed from V and 4 bases from J, the gap between germline ends came to 8 bases. The CDR3 loop spans 13 amino acids.

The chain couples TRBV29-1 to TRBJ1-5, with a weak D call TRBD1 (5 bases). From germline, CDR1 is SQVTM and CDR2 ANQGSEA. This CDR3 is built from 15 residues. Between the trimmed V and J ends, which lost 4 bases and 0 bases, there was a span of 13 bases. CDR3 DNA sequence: TGCAGCGTTGGGAGGGACCCTGGTAGCAATCAGCCCCAGCATTTT. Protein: CSVGRDPGSNQPQHF.

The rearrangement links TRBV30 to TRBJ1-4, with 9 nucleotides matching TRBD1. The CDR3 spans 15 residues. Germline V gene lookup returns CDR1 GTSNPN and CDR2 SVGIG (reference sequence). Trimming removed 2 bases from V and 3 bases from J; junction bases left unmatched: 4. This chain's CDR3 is CAWSRRQGANEKLFF. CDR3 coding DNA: TGTGCCTGGAGTCGTCGACAGGGGGCTAATGAAAAACTGTTTTTT.

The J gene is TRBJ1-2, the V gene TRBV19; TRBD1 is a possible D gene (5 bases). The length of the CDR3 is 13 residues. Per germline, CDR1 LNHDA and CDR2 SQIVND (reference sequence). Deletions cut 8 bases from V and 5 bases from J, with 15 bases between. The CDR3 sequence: CASGRRGEYGYTF. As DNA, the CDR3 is TGTGCCAGTGGCCGGAGGGGCGAATATGGCTACACCTTC.

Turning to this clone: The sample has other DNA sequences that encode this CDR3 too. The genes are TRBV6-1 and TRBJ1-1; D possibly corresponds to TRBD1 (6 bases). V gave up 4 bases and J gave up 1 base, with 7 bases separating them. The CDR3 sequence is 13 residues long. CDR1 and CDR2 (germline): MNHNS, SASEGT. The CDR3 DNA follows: TGTGCCAGCAGTGTACAGGGGAACACTGAAGCTTTCTTT. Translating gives CASSVQGNTEAFF.

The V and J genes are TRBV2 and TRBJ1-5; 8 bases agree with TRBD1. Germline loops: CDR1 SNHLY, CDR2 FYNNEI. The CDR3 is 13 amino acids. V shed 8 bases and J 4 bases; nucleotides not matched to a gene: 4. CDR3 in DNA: TGTGCCAGCCTGGGACAGGAGAATCAGCCCCAGCATTTT. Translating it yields CASLGQENQPQHF.